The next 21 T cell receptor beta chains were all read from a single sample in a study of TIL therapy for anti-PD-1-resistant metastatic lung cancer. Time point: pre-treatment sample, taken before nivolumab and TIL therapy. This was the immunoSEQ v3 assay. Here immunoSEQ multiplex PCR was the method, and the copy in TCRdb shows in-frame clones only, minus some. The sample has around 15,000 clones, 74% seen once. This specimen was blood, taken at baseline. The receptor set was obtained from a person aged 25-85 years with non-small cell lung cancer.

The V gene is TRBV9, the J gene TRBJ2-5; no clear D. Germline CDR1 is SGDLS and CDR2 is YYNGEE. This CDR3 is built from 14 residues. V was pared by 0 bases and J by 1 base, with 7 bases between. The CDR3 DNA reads TGTGCCAGCAGCGTAGAGGTCAGCCAAGAGACCCAGTACTTC. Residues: CASSVEVSQETQYF.

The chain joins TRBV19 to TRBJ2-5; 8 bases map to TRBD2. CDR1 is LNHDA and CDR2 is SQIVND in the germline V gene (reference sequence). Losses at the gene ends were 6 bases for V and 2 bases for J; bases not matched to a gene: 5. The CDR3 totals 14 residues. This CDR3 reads CASSTGGRQETQYF. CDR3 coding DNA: TGTGCCAGTAGCACGGGGGGGCGACAAGAGACCCAGTACTTC.

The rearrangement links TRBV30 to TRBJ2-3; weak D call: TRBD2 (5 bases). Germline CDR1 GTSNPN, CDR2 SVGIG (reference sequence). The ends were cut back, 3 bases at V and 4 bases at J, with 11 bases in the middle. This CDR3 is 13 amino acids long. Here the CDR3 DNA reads TGTGCCTGGAGCGGGGATCTAGCAGATACGCAGTATTTT. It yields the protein CAWSGDLADTQYF.

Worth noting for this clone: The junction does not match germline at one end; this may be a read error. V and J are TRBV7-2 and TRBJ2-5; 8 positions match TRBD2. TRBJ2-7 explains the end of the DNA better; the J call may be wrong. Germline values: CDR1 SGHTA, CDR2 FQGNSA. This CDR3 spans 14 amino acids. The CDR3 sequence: CASSLAAGDHEQYF. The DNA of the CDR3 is TGTGCCAGCAGCCTAGCAGCGGGGGACCACGAGCAGTACTTC.

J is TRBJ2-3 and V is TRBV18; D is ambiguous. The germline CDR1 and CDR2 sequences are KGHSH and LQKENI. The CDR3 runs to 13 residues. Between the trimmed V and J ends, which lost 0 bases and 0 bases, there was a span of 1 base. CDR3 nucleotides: TGTGCCAGCTCACCACCGAGCACAGATACGCAGTATTTT. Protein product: CASSPPSTDTQYF.

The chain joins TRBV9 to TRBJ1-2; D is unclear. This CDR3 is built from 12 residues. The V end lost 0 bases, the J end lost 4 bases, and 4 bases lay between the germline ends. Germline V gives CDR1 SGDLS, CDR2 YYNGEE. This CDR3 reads CASSVAPYGYTF. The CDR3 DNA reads TGTGCCAGCAGCGTAGCACCCTATGGCTACACCTTC.

The CDR3 DNA sequence: TGTGCCAGCAGCTCATCCCTGGACAGGGGAGCTAACTATGGCTACACCTTC. Protein product: CASSSSLDRGANYGYTF. V usage is TRBV7-2 and J usage is TRBJ1-2, with 9 bases lining up with TRBD1. There are 17 residues in the CDR3. With V trimmed by 4 bases and J by 0 bases, 9 bases remained unmatched. CDR1 is SGHTA, CDR2 FQGNSA, per germline.

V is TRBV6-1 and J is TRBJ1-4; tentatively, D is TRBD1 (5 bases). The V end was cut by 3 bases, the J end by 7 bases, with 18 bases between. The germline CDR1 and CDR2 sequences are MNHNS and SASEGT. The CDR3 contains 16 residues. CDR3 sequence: CASSDVPGVLGEKLFF. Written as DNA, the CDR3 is TGTGCCAGCAGTGATGTCCCGGGGGTACTAGGTGAAAAACTGTTTTTT.

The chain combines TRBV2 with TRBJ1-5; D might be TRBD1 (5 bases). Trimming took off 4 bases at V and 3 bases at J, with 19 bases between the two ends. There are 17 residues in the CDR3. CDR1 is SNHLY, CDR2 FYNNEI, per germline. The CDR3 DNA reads TGTGCCAGCAGTGGGGTTAGGACACAGAGAAACAATCAGCCCCAGCATTTT. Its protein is CASSGVRTQRNNQPQHF.

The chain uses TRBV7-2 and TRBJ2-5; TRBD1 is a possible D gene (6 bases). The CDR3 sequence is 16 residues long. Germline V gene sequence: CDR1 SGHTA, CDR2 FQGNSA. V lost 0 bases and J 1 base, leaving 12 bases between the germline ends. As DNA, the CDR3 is TGTGCCAGCAGCTTAGCGGTGGGCAGGGGCCAAGAGACCCAGTACTTC. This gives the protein CASSLAVGRGQETQYF.

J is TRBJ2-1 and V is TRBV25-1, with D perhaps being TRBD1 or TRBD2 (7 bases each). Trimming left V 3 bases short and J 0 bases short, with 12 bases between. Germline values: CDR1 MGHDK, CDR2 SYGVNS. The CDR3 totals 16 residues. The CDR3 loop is CASSEPGGASYNEQFF. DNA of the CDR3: TGTGCCAGCAGTGAGCCAGGGGGGGCCTCCTACAATGAGCAGTTCTTC.

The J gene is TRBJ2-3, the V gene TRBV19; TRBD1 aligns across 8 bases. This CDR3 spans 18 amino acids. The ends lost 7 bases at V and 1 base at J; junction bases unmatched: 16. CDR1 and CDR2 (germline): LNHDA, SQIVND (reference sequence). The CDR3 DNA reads TGTGCCAGTAATCCGGCGGCAGGGGGCCGAAGGGGCACAGATACGCAGTATTTT. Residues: CASNPAAGGRRGTDTQYF.

In DNA form, the CDR3 reads TGTGCCAGCACCACACGGGGGGGAACGAACACCGGGGAGCTGTTTTTT. This sequence encodes CASTTRGGTNTGELFF. The chain couples TRBV27 to TRBJ2-2, with 8 nucleotides matching TRBD2. This CDR3 comprises 16 residues. V lost 7 bases, J lost 0 bases, and 7 bases stayed unmatched. Germline CDR1 is MNHEY and CDR2 is SMNVEV (reference sequence).

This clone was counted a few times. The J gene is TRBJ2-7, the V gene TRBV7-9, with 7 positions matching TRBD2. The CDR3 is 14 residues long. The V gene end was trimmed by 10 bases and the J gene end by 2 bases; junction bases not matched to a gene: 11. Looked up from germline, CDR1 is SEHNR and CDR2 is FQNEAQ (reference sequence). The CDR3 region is CAIPSLAGPYEQYF. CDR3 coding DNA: TGTGCCATACCCAGTTTAGCGGGCCCCTACGAGCAGTACTTC.

The CDR3 loop reads CASSQFSGEEKLFF. CDR3 coding DNA: TGTGCCAGCAGCCAATTCTCAGGGGAAGAAAAACTGTTTTTT. The rearrangement joins TRBV14 to TRBJ1-4, with D perhaps matching TRBD1 (6 bases). Germline CDR1 is SGHDN and CDR2 is FVKESK. This CDR3 has 14 amino acids. V was pared by 2 bases and J by 8 bases, with 12 bases between.

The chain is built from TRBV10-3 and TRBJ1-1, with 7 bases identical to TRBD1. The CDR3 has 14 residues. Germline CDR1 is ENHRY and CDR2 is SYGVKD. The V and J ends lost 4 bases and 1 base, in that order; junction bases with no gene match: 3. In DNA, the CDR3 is TGTGCCATCAGTGTTGGGACAGCGAACACTGAAGCTTTCTTT. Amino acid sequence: CAISVGTANTEAFF.

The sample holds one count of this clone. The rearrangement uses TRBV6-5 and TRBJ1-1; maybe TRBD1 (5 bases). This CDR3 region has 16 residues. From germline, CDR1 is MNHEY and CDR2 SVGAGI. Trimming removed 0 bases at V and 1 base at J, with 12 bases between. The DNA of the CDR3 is TGTGCCAGCAGTTACTCGTTTAGGCAGGGGAACACTGAAGCTTTCTTT. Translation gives CASSYSFRQGNTEAFF.

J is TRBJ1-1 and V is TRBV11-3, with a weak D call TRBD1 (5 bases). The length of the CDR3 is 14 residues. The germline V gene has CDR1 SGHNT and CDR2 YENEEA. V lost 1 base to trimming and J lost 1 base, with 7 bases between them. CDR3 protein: CASSLGGANTEAFF. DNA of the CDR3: TGTGCCAGCAGCTTAGGAGGGGCGAACACTGAAGCTTTCTTT.

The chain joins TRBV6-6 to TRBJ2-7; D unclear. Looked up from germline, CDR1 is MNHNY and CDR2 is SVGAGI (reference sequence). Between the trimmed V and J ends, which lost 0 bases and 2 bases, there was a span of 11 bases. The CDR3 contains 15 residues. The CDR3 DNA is TGTGCCAGCAGTTACTCTTCCCAAGAACCCTACGAGCAGTACTTC. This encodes CASSYSSQEPYEQYF.

CDR3 sequence (DNA): TGTGCCAGCAGCCAACAGCGGGGGGGGACCTACAATGAGCAGTTCTTC. Amino acid sequence: CASSQQRGGTYNEQFF. This chain uses TRBV7-7 with TRBJ2-1; TRBD2 agrees at 10 bases. Germline CDR1 SSHAT, CDR2 FNYEAQ (reference sequence). The CDR3 has 16 amino acids. V shed 5 bases and J 2 bases; nucleotides not matched to a gene: 6.

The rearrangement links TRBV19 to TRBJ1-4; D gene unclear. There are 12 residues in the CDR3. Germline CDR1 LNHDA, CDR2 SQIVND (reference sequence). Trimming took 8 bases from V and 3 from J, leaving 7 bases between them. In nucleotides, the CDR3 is TGTGCCAGTGGGAGGTCTAATGAAAAACTGTTTTTT. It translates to CASGRSNEKLFF.